The entry below describes one T cell receptor (beta chain). Its target is not known. The study ran its PCR with 60 Vbeta and 13 Jbeta primers. TCRdb's copy holds only in-frame clones and misses some; the assay was immunoSEQ multiplex PCR. The sample has approximately 110,000 clones; roughly 81% are singletons. The sample comes from a study of cytomegalovirus exposure and HLA in healthy donors. Study-level results: A highly shared variant cluster was judged a likely technical artifact. A list of 150 to 200 TCR beta chains associated with cytomegalovirus was given. Later on, an analysis showed TCR association rates differing by HLA locus, with DRB1 the most and HLA-C the fewest. Some segments of the V type, notably TRBV6-2 and TRBV6-3, were excluded as indistinguishable.

Germline V gene sequence: CDR1 MNHEY, CDR2 SMNVEV (reference sequence). Trimming cost V 3 bases and J 2 bases; bases outside gene matches: 7. The CDR3 consists of 17 residues. This chain connects TRBV27 to TRBJ2-6, with 7 bases fitting TRBD1. This receptor was identified in a woman between 25 and 40 years old in good health and CMV-seronegative. Sequenced: PBMCs. CDR3 DNA sequence: TGTGCCAGCAGTTTTAGGGGGACAGCAACTGGGGCCAACGTCCTGACTTTC. Protein product: CASSFRGTATGANVLTF.